These T cell receptor beta chains were read from a single sample in a study of blood T cells in healthy people across ages. TCRdb re-derived calls from the 5' RACE reads in MiXCR, one entry per CDR3 protein. Of over 500,000 distinct CDR3 sequences detected, more than 45% appear once; the ten largest clones hold roughly 14%. The sequenced sample consisted of blood. These receptors all stem from a woman of 80 years or more in good health. Both conserved end residues are part of each CDR3. A D gene is named only where the DNA matches it firmly. Rows give clone size only sometimes, using once, few, many, or a class for an expanded clone.

V gene	D gene	J gene	clone size	CDR3 protein	CDR3 DNA
TRBV7-2	NA	TRBJ2-7	few	CASSPGRERIYEQYF	TGTGCCAGCAGTCCAGGCCGGGAGAGAATTTACGAGCAGTACTTC
TRBV7-9	NA	TRBJ2-2	NA	CASSLGATGPKELFF	TGTGCCAGCAGCTTAGGGGCCACAGGCCCTAAGGAGCTGTTTTTT
TRBV12-3/TRBV12-4	NA	TRBJ2-1	NA	CASSKHGGGTYNEQFF	TGTGCCAGCAGCAAACACGGGGGCGGGACCTACAATGAGCAGTTCTTC
TRBV29-1	NA	TRBJ1-4	few	CSAAPGPIGGKLFF	TGCAGCGCAGCCCCGGGACCCATTGGTGGAAAACTGTTTTTT
TRBV27	TRBD1	TRBJ1-2	NA	CASSPWGTGRFYGYTF	TGTGCCAGCAGCCCCTGGGGGACAGGGCGTTTCTATGGCTACACCTTC
TRBV20-1	TRBD1	TRBJ2-4	many	CSAGPPGQSPLGIQYF	TGCAGTGCAGGGCCCCCGGGACAGTCACCTCTTGGCATTCAGTACTTC
TRBV21-1	NA	TRBJ2-7	NA	CASSKTGLAGGSSYEQYF	TGTGCCAGCAGCAAAACCGGCCTAGCGGGGGGGAGCTCCTACGAGCAGTACTTC
TRBV20-1	NA	TRBJ2-7	many	CSASSPVFYEQYF	TGCAGTGCCTCCTCTCCGGTCTTTTACGAGCAGTACTTC
TRBV6-2/TRBV6-3	NA	TRBJ2-5	NA	CASAGRPPGETQYF	TGTGCCAGCGCAGGACGGCCGCCGGGAGAGACCCAGTACTTC
TRBV2	NA	TRBJ2-3	NA	CASSLINTDTQYF	TGTGCCAGCAGCCTGATAAACACAGATACGCAGTATTTT
TRBV10-3	NA	TRBJ1-1	NA	CAISHSRQNTEAFF	TGTGCCATCAGTCATTCGCGACAGAACACTGAAGCTTTCTTT
TRBV4-2	TRBD2	TRBJ2-3	many	CASSQAGGRTDTQYF	TGTGCCAGCAGCCAAGCGGGCGGGAGGACAGATACGCAGTATTTT
TRBV9	TRBD2	TRBJ2-1	NA	CASSVDSSGSYNEQFF	TGTGCCAGCAGCGTAGATTCTAGCGGGAGTTACAATGAGCAGTTCTTC
TRBV7-8	NA	TRBJ2-3	NA	CASSQDGSTDTQYF	TGTGCCAGCAGCCAGGACGGGAGCACAGATACGCAGTATTTT
TRBV28	NA	TRBJ2-7	many	CASSLTGRGSEQYF	TGTGCCAGCAGTCTCACAGGAAGAGGTAGCGAGCAGTACTTC
TRBV5-1	NA	TRBJ2-7	once	CASSLGFEYEQYF	TGCGCCAGCAGCTTGGGCTTTGAGTACGAGCAGTACTTC
TRBV29-1	NA	TRBJ2-3	once	CSAASGTDTQYF	TGCAGCGCGGCCAGTGGCACAGATACGCAGTATTTT
TRBV7-3	NA	TRBJ2-7	NA	CASSSAPGLQYEQYF	TGTGCCAGCAGCTCGGCACCGGGACTGCAATACGAGCAGTACTTC
TRBV28	TRBD1	TRBJ2-7	few	CASSSTGGPSYEQYF	TGTGCCAGCAGTTCGACAGGGGGCCCTAGTTACGAGCAGTACTTC
TRBV12-3/TRBV12-4	TRBD2	TRBJ2-7	few	CASSYSGGSQEQYF	TGTGCCAGCAGTTATAGCGGGGGGTCCCAGGAGCAGTACTTC
TRBV25-1	NA	TRBJ2-1	once	CASTEQGETAQFF	TGTGCGAGCACCGAACAGGGCGAAACGGCGCAGTTCTTC
TRBV12-3/TRBV12-4	NA	TRBJ1-5	NA	CASSFAPGHNQPQHF	TGTGCCAGCAGTTTTGCCCCCGGCCACAATCAGCCCCAGCATTTT
TRBV20-1	TRBD2	TRBJ2-3	NA	CSSRPLAGGTQYF	TGCAGTTCTAGGCCCCTAGCGGGAGGTACGCAGTATTTT
TRBV29-1	NA	TRBJ2-1	few	CSVDRLGGNEQFF	TGCAGCGTTGACAGGTTGGGTGGGAATGAGCAGTTCTTC
TRBV3-1	NA	TRBJ2-2	NA	CASSQGFRWELFF	TGTGCCAGCAGCCAAGGATTTAGGTGGGAGCTGTTTTTT
TRBV29-1	NA	TRBJ2-7	many	CSVRGFDSYEQYF	TGCAGCGTTCGGGGGTTCGACTCCTACGAGCAGTACTTC
TRBV5-1	TRBD1	TRBJ1-2	NA	CASSVGTAHYGYTF	TGCGCCAGCAGCGTTGGGACAGCTCACTATGGCTACACCTTC
TRBV15	NA	TRBJ2-7	NA	CATSRDLAQANEQYF	TGTGCCACCAGCAGAGATTTGGCGCAGGCTAACGAGCAGTACTTC
TRBV10-3	NA	TRBJ1-1	few	CAISYATEAFF	TGTGCCATCAGTTACGCCACTGAAGCTTTCTTT
TRBV20-1	TRBD2	TRBJ2-3	NA	CSAGMERGRPDTQYF	TGCAGTGCGGGGATGGAGCGGGGGCGGCCAGATACGCAGTATTTT
TRBV7-9	TRBD2	TRBJ2-7	many	CASRPSRGVSVYEQYF	TGTGCCAGCAGGCCATCGCGGGGGGTTTCCGTCTACGAGCAGTACTTC
TRBV15	NA	TRBJ2-5	NA	CATSRITGGGETQYF	TGTGCCACCAGCAGAATTACAGGGGGGGGAGAGACCCAGTACTTC
TRBV5-1	TRBD2	TRBJ2-7	once	CASSPLAGGLNEQYF	TGCGCCAGCAGCCCGCTAGCGGGAGGCCTCAATGAGCAGTACTTC
TRBV29-1	NA	TRBJ1-4	NA	CSVAWGHEKLFF	TGCAGCGTTGCCTGGGGGCACGAAAAACTGTTTTTT
TRBV29-1	TRBD1	TRBJ2-2	few	CSVGPSRTGGTGELFF	TGCAGCGTTGGGCCCTCAAGGACAGGGGGCACCGGGGAGCTGTTTTTT
TRBV9	NA	TRBJ1-4	NA	CASSVRGLNEKLFF	TGTGCCAGCAGCGTTCGGGGGCTTAATGAAAAACTGTTTTTT
TRBV28	NA	TRBJ2-5	NA	CASSHTESQETQYF	TGTGCCAGCAGTCATACAGAAAGCCAAGAGACCCAGTACTTC
TRBV5-1	NA	TRBJ1-5	NA	CASSLVPSSNQPQHF	TGCGCCAGCAGCTTGGTGCCTAGCTCCAATCAGCCCCAGCATTTT
TRBV6-2/TRBV6-3	NA	TRBJ2-4	NA	CASGTQTRLAKNIQYF	TGTGCCAGCGGAACCCAAACCCGACTAGCCAAAAACATTCAGTACTTC
TRBV9	TRBD1	TRBJ1-6	few	CASSVRDRDAYNSPLHF	TGTGCCAGCAGCGTCCGGGACAGGGATGCCTATAATTCACCCCTCCACTTT
TRBV7-3	NA	TRBJ1-1	NA	CASSSGAGFPEAFF	TGTGCCAGCAGCTCCGGGGCGGGGTTCCCTGAAGCTTTCTTT
TRBV2	NA	TRBJ2-1	NA	CASSLGWEQFF	TGTGCCAGCAGCCTGGGTTGGGAGCAGTTCTTC
TRBV20-1	NA	TRBJ2-2	few	CSARVAGTLAGELFF	TGCAGTGCTAGAGTGGCCGGGACATTGGCCGGGGAGCTGTTTTTT
TRBV29-1	TRBD1	TRBJ2-7	NA	CSANGQGTIAEQYF	TGCAGCGCCAACGGACAGGGGACCATAGCCGAGCAGTACTTC
TRBV18	TRBD1	TRBJ2-7	NA	CASSPGTGISYEQYF	TGTGCCAGCTCACCGGGGACAGGGATTTCCTACGAGCAGTACTTC
TRBV28	NA	TRBJ2-1	many	CASSFSGGNEQFF	TGTGCCAGCAGTTTCTCAGGTGGCAATGAGCAGTTCTTC
TRBV27	NA	TRBJ2-3	NA	CASSGRSDTQYF	TGTGCCAGCAGCGGACGCTCAGATACGCAGTATTTT
TRBV7-3	TRBD2	TRBJ2-5	NA	CASSATGGQETQYF	TGTGCCAGCAGCGCCACGGGGGGCCAAGAGACCCAGTACTTC
TRBV10-3	NA	TRBJ2-7	many	CASSGQTYEQYF	TGTGCCAGCAGCGGACAGACTTACGAGCAGTACTTC